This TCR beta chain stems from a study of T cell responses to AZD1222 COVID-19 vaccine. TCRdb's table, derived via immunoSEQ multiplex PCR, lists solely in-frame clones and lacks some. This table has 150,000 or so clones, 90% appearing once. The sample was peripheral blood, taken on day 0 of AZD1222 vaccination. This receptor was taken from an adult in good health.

The CDR3 region has the DNA TGTGCCAGCATAGAGTCAGGGGGCGGTCTCGGTCAGCCCCAGCATTTT. It encodes CASIESGGGLGQPQHF. The V call is TRBV28, the J call TRBJ1-5; 8 bases fit TRBD1. This CDR3 is built from 16 residues. The V and J ends lost 7 bases and 6 bases, in that order; junction bases with no gene match: 14. Per the germline V gene, CDR1 is MDHEN and CDR2 is SYDVKM.